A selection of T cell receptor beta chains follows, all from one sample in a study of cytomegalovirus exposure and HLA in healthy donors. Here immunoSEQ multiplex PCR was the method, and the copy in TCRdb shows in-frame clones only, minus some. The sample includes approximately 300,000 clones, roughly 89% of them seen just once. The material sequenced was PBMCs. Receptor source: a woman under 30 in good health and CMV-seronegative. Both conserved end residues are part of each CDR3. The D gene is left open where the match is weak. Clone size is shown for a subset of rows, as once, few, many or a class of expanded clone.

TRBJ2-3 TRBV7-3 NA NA CASSRGSSTDTQYF TGTGCCAGCAGCAGGGGTTCTAGCACAGATACGCAGTATTTT
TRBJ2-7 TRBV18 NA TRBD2 CASSPVAGLSYEQYF TGTGCCAGCTCACCAGTAGCGGGGCTCTCCTACGAGCAGTACTTC
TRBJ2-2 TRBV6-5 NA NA CASSYFAGTGELFF TGTGCCAGCAGTTACTTTGCGGGCACCGGGGAGCTGTTTTTT
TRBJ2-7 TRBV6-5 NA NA CASSVRVPYEQYF TGTGCCAGCAGTGTGAGGGTCCCCTACGAGCAGTACTTC
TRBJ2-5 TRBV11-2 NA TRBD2 CASSLRGTSGRALSETQYF TGTGCCAGCAGCCTAAGGGGGACTAGCGGGAGGGCCTTATCCGAGACCCAGTACTTC
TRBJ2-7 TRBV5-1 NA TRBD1 CASSLRTQGAYEQYF TGCGCCAGCAGCTTGAGAACACAGGGGGCCTACGAGCAGTACTTC
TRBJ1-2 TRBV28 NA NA CASSHRLAGPIITF TGTGCCAGCAGTCACCGACTTGCGGGGCCTATTATCACCTTC
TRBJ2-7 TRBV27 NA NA CASSLRGYEQYF TGTGCCAGCAGTTTACGGGGGTACGAGCAGTACTTC
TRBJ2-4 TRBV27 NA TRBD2 CASSGRAGAENIQYF TGTGCCAGCAGTGGACGAGCGGGAGCGGAAAACATTCAGTACTTC
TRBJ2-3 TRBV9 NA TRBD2 CASSVEAGGATDTQYF TGTGCCAGCAGCGTAGAGGCGGGAGGCGCCACAGATACGCAGTATTTT
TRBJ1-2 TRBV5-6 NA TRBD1 CASSSDPGQSYGYTF TGTGCCAGCAGCTCGGACCCGGGACAGTCCTATGGCTACACCTTC
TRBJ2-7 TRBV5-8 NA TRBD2 CASSSIIAGDEQYF TGTGCCAGCAGCTCCATAATAGCGGGAGACGAGCAGTACTTC
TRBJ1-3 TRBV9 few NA CASSVGGYSGNTIYF TGTGCCAGCAGCGTAGGCGGATACTCTGGAAACACCATATATTTT
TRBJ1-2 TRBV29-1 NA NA CSVGPSPAVYGYTF TGCAGCGTGGGGCCATCGCCCGCCGTCTATGGCTACACCTTC
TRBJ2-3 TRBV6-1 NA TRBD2 CASSEVSGLAAPDTQYF TGTGCCAGCAGTGAAGTATCGGGACTAGCGGCACCAGATACGCAGTATTTT
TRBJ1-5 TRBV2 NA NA CASSDGGDQPQHF TGTGCCAGCAGTGACGGGGGGGATCAGCCCCAGCATTTT
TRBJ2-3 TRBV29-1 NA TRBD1 CSVEDGDRGRNADTQYF TGCAGCGTTGAAGACGGGGACAGGGGGCGAAATGCAGATACGCAGTATTTT
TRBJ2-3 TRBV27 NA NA CASSPYNTDTQYF TGTGCCAGCAGTCCCTATAACACAGATACGCAGTATTTT
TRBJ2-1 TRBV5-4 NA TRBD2 CASSPHGTSGDPEQFF TGTGCCAGCAGCCCCCACGGGACTAGCGGCGATCCTGAGCAGTTCTTC
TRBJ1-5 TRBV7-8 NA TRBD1 CASSSTGGNQPQHF TGTGCCAGCAGCTCGACAGGGGGGAATCAGCCCCAGCATTTT
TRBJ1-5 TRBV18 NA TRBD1 CASSPLGTANQPQHF TGTGCCAGCTCACCACTCGGGACAGCCAATCAGCCCCAGCATTTT
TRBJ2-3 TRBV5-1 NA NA CASSLQGYTDTQYF TGCGCCAGCAGCTTGCAGGGCTACACAGATACGCAGTATTTT
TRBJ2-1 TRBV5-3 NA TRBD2 CARSLVLREANIDNEQFF TGTGCCAGAAGCTTGGTTCTGCGGGAGGCGAATATCGACAATGAGCAGTTCTTC